This TCR beta chain was identified during a study of T cells in Graves' hyperthyroidism and ophthalmopathy. This clonotype turned up a few times. The CDR3 loop spans 13 amino acids. The V end lost 8 bases, the J end lost 9 bases, and 17 bases lay between the germline ends. PBMCs were sourced from about 10 ml fresh peripheral blood. Amplification yielded TCR beta CDR3 regions, with RNA transcripts as the source. Researchers ran a first-round RT-PCR on the TCR CDR3 using the HTBI primer set. TCRdb re-called the multiplex PCR reads through MiXCR, storing one row per CDR3 protein. The sample has 220,000 or so distinct CDR3 sequences, roughly 15% seen once.

V gene TRBV12-3 or TRBV12-4 combines with J gene TRBJ2-4, with D maybe TRBD2 (6 bases). Sequenced material: blood. The origin of this receptor is a woman younger than 30 with Graves' ophthalmopathy. This CDR3 is CASRGEGLSIQYF. The CDR3, as DNA: TGTGCCAGCCGCGGGGAAGGGCTGAGCATTCAGTACTTC.